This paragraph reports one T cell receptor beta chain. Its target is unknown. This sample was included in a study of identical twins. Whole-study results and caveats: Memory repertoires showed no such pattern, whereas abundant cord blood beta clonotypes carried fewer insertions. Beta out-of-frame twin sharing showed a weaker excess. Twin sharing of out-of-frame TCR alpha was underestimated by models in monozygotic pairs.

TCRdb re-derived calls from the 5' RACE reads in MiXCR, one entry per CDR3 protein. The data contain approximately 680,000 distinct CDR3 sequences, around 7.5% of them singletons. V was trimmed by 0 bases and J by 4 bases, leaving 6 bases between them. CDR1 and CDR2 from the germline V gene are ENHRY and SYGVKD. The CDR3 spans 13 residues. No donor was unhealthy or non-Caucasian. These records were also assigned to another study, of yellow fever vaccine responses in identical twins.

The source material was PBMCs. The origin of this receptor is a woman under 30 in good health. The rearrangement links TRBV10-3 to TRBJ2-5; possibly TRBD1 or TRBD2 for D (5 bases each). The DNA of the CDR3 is TGTGCCATCAGTGAGTCAGGGACAGAGACCCAGTACTTC. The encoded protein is CAISESGTETQYF.